The following is a T cell receptor beta chain sequence with its context. This CDR3 spans 16 amino acids. V lost 0 bases and J lost 6; bases outside the gene matches: 8. Germline V CDR1 and CDR2: ENHRY, SYGVKD. The data were obtained in a study of control samples from healthy donors and cancer patients. Sequencing used immunoSEQ multiplex PCR; TCRdb keeps in-frame clones, though not all of them. The profile shows over 150,000 clones, under 95% of them singletons. This TCR came from a woman under 30 in good health. The chain carries TRBV10-3 and TRBJ2-3; 8 bases map to TRBD2. The sample comprised blood. The CDR3 bases are TGTGCCATCAGTGAGTCGACGGGGGGGCTGGGGGATACGCAGTATTTT. This sequence encodes CAISESTGGLGDTQYF.